This T cell receptor (beta chain) was retrieved from a study of blood T cell repertoires in COVID-19. The ends lost 4 bases at V and 2 bases at J; junction bases unmatched: 4. The CDR3 is made up of 15 amino acids. Per the germline V gene, CDR1 is MNHEY and CDR2 is SVGAGI. The data were produced by immunoSEQ multiplex PCR, yet TCRdb's version contains in-frame clones alone and is incomplete. The sample lists fewer than 150,000 clones; about 80% were seen once. This clonotype originated in a human donor in a cohort sampled during active COVID-19. Sequenced material: peripheral blood. The chain is built from TRBV6-5 and TRBJ2-7; the match to TRBD2 covers 11 bases. The CDR3 region has the DNA TGTGCCAGCAGTTCCACTAGCGGGGGAGCCTACGAGCAGTACTTC. Its translation: CASSSTSGGAYEQYF.